The 9 T cell receptor beta chains given below trace back to one sample, sequenced in a study of cytomegalovirus exposure and HLA in healthy donors. The PCR used 60 Vbeta and 13 Jbeta primers. Using immunoSEQ multiplex PCR, the repertoire was profiled, and TCRdb retains in-frame clones only, with some absent. The repertoire holds about 120,000 clones, with 75% to 90% as singletons. Sequencing used PBMCs. The receptor set was obtained from a man in his forties or fifties in good health and CMV-seronegative.

The gene calls are TRBV7-9 and TRBJ1-4; the match to TRBD1 covers 10 bases. This CDR3 region has 15 residues. V gave up 5 bases and J gave up 8 bases; unmatched junction bases: 8. CDR1 is SEHNR and CDR2 is FQNEAQ in the germline V gene (reference sequence). CDR3 residues: CASSAMTGGEEKLFF. DNA for the CDR3: TGTGCCAGCAGCGCGATGACAGGGGGCGAGGAAAAACTGTTTTTT.

V is TRBV7-2 and J is TRBJ2-3; TRBD2 agrees at 8 bases. Germline CDR1 reads SGHTA; CDR2 reads FQGNSA. CDR3 length equals 14 residues. Trimming at V came to 2 bases and at J to 6 bases, leaving 4 bases not matched to a gene. The CDR3 coding sequence is TGTGCCAGCAGCTTATTATCGGGAGGGGATACGCAGTATTTT. Its protein product is CASSLLSGGDTQYF.

To note about this clone: This same CDR3 is encoded by further DNA sequences in the sample. The genes are TRBV7-2 and TRBJ1-1, with D possibly TRBD1 on 5 matching bases. The CDR3 spans 13 residues. The germline V gene encodes CDR1 SGHTA and CDR2 FQGNSA. Between the trimmed V and J ends, which lost 4 bases and 5 bases, there was a span of 11 bases. Written as DNA, the CDR3 is TGTGCCAGCAGCTCGCAGCAGGGTACTGAAGCTTTCTTT. This codes for CASSSQQGTEAFF.

Comment on this clone: At one end the junction does not follow the germline gene, possibly because of a read error. This chain uses TRBV7-9 with TRBJ2-6; tentatively, D is TRBD1 (5 bases). Germline CDR1 and CDR2: SEHNR and FQNEAQ (reference sequence). CDR3 length: 13 residues. CDR3 coding DNA: TGTGCCAGCAGCTTAGTTGGGGCCAACGGCCTGACTTTC. It translates to CASSLVGANGLTF. The whole variable domain, remainder taken from reference TRBV7-9 and TRBJ2-6, is DTGVSQNPRHKITKRGQNVTFRCDPISEHNRLYWYRQTLGQGPEFLTYFQNEAQLEKSRLLSDRFSAERPKGSFSTLEIQRTEQGDSAMYLCASSLVGANGLTFGAGSRLTVL.

The rearrangement joins TRBV28 to TRBJ2-7; 16 bases align to TRBD2. From germline, CDR1 is MDHEN and CDR2 SYDVKM. The CDR3 consists of 16 residues. Trimming took 3 bases from V and 5 from J; bases not matched to a gene: 4. The CDR3 nucleotides read TGTGCCAGCAGTTTTCTCGGGACTAGCGGGAGGGACGAGCAGTACTTC. Its translation is CASSFLGTSGRDEQYF.

Comment on this clone: At the DNA level, this CDR3 is encoded by other sequences in the same sample as well. The chain recombines TRBV30 with TRBJ1-3; D not resolved. The CDR3 consists of 12 residues. The V gene lost 5 bases and the J gene lost 0 bases, with 5 bases spanning the gap. In germline, CDR1 is GTSNPN, CDR2 SVGIG (reference sequence). The CDR3 reads CAWGSSGNTIYF. CDR3 nucleotide sequence: TGTGCCTGGGGCAGCTCTGGAAACACCATATATTTT.

V usage is TRBV30 and J usage is TRBJ2-7; the match to TRBD1 covers 9 bases. This CDR3 spans 14 amino acids. V was pared by 7 bases and J by 8 bases, with 15 bases of the junction left unmatched. Per germline, CDR1 GTSNPN and CDR2 SVGIG (reference sequence). CDR3 in amino acids: CAFSLTGTGTQQYF. CDR3 nucleotide sequence: TGTGCCTTCTCATTAACCGGGACAGGGACCCAGCAGTACTTC.

This clone has only one observation. This sequence joins TRBV19 and TRBJ1-2; tentatively, D is TRBD1 (5 bases). The germline V and J ends were trimmed by 6 bases and 3 bases, with 14 bases remaining between them. This CDR3 spans 14 amino acids. Germline lookup yields CDR1 LNHDA and CDR2 SQIVND (reference sequence). Here the CDR3 reads CASRLTELYYGYTF. CDR3 nucleotides: TGTGCCAGTAGATTGACAGAACTGTACTATGGCTACACCTTC.

The chain is built from TRBV7-2 and TRBJ2-7; D is uncertain. The V end was cut by 5 bases, the J end by 5 bases, with 19 bases between. This CDR3 comprises 15 residues. Germline-derived CDR1 and CDR2 are SGHTA and FQGNSA. The CDR3 reads CASSHVSWRDDEQYF. The DNA of the CDR3 is TGTGCCAGCAGCCACGTCTCGTGGAGAGACGACGAGCAGTACTTC.